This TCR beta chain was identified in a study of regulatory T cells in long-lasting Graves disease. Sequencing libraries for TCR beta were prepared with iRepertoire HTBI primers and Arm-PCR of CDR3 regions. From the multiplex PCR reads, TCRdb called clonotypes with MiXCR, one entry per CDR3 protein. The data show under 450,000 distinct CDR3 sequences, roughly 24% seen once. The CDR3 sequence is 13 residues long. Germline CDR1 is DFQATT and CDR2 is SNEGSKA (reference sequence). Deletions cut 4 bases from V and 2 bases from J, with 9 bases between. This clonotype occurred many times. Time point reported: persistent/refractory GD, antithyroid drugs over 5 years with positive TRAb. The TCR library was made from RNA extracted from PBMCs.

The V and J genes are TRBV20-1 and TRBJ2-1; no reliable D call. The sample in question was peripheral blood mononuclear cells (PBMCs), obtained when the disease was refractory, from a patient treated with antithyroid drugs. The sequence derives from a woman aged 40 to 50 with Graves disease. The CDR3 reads CSANVVAYNEQFF. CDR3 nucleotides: TGCAGTGCTAATGTCGTTGCCTACAATGAGCAGTTCTTC.